This paragraph reports one T cell receptor beta chain. Being one base from a much bigger clone, this may be a read error. The data are from a study of shared clonotypes between healthy human individuals. Study at large: Three plates each covered CD4 naive and memory; CD8 naive two, CD8 memory one.

Sequenced by immunoSEQ multiplex PCR; TCRdb stores in-frame clones only, minus some. The top ten hold roughly 1.8% of the sample, which has around 700,000 clones, less than 80% seen once. The CDR3 is 14 amino acids. In germline, CDR1 is MDHEN, CDR2 SYDVKM. V dropped 2 bases and J dropped 0; count of bases not matched to a gene: 0. The V and J genes are TRBV28 and TRBJ1-2, with TRBD1 identical over 7 bases. The sequencing input was memory CD4+ T cells sorted from blood. Specified subset: CD45RA-negative fraction. This receptor was identified in a woman in her twenties or thirties in good health. The CDR3 sequence: CASSLGTANYGYTF. In DNA, the CDR3 is TGTGCCAGCAGTTTAGGGACAGCTAACTATGGCTACACCTTC.